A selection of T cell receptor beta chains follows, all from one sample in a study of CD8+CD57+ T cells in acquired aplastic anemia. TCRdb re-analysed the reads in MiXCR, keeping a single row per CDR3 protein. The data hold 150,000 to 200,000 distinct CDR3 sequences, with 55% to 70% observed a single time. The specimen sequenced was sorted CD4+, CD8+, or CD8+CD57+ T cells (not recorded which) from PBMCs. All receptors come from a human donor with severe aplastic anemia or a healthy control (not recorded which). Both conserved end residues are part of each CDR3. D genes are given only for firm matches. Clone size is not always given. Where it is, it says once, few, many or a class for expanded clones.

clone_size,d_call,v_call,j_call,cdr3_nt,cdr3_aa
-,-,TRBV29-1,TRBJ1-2,TGCAGCGACTCGTCCGGAATGAGTGGCTACACCTTC,CSDSSGMSGYTF
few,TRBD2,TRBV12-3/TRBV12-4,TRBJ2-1,TGTGCCAGCAGGCAGGGCGGGGGCAATGAGCAGTTCTTC,CASRQGGGNEQFF
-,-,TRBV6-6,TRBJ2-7,TGTGCCAGCAGTGAGGGGGATAAATGCGAGCAGTACTTC,CASSEGDKCEQYF
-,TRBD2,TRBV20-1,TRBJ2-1,TGCAGTGCTAGAGATCCGCAGACTAGCGGGGGGAATGAGCAGTTCTTC,CSARDPQTSGGNEQFF
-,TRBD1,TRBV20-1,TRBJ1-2,TGCAGTGCTAGGGGGGACAGGGCTAACTATGGCTACACCTTC,CSARGDRANYGYTF
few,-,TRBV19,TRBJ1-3,TGTGCTATCAGGGGATCTGGAAACACCATATATTTT,CAIRGSGNTIYF
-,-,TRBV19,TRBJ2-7,TGTACCAGTCGTAGGGGGATTATGTACGAGCAGTACTTC,CTSRRGIMYEQYF
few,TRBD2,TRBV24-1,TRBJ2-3,TGTGCCACCAGTGGTAGCGGGAATCGGGATACGCAGTATTTT,CATSGSGNRDTQYF
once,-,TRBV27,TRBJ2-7,TGTGTCAGCGCCCAGAGAGCGGGCAGGAGCTTCTTC,CVSAQRAGRSFF
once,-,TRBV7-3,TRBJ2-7,TGTGCCAGCAGCTTAGATCTGGGGACCACCTACGAGCAGTACTTC,CASSLDLGTTYEQYF
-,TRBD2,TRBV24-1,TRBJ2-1,TGTGCCACCAGTGATTATGGGACTAGCGTCGGCAATGAGCAGTTCTTC,CATSDYGTSVGNEQFF
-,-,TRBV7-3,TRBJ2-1,TGTGCCAGCAGCTTTCGGGGTACCTACAATGAGCAGTTCTTC,CASSFRGTYNEQFF
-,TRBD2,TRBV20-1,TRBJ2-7,TGCAGTGCTCAAGCGGGACGCTGCGAGCAGTACTTC,CSAQAGRCEQYF
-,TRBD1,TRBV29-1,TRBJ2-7,TGCAGCGTTGAAATTGGGGACAGGGGCTACGAGCAGTACTTC,CSVEIGDRGYEQYF
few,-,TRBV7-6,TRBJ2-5,TGTGCCAGCAGCGGGGTGTCCCAGTACTTC,CASSGVSQYF
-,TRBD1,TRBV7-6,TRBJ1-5,TGTGCCAGCAGCTGGGAGACAGGGGATTCAACGCGCAATCAGCCCCAGCATTTT,CASSWETGDSTRNQPQHF
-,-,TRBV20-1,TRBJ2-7,TGCAGTGCCCGGGGCAGGGCCGTGTGGGAGCAGTACTTC,CSARGRAVWEQYF
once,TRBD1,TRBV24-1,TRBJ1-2,TGTGCCACCAGTGTGGGGACAGGGGGCCGGGGCTACACCTTC,CATSVGTGGRGYTF
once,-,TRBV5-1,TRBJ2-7,TGCGCCAGCAGCTTGAAGGCTAGGGGCTACGAGCAGTACTTC,CASSLKARGYEQYF
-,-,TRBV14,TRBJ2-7,TGTGCCAGCAGCCAAGATCGGTACGAGCAGTACTTC,CASSQDRYEQYF
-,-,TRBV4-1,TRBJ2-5,TGCGCCAGCAGCCAAGAAATGGGACCGAAGACCCAGTACTTC,CASSQEMGPKTQYF
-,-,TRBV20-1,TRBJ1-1,TGCAGTGCTAGACATGGGGGGCGGTCGAACACTGAAGCTTTCTTT,CSARHGGRSNTEAFF
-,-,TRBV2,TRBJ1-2,TGTGCCAGCATGAATATGGGACTGTATGGCTACACCTTC,CASMNMGLYGYTF
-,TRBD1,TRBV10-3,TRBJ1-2,TGTGCCAGCAGTGCCCGTATACGTAATGACAGGGGCTATGGCTACACCTTC,CASSARIRNDRGYGYTF
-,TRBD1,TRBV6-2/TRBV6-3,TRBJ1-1,TGTGCCAGCAGTTACAGTCAGGGGGCGCGAACTGAAGCTTTCTTT,CASSYSQGARTEAFF
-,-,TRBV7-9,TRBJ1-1,TGTGCCAGCAGCTTGGGTCCCCCGCACACTGAAGCTTTCTTT,CASSLGPPHTEAFF
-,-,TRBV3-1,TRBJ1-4,TGTGCCAGCAGCCAAGACCCTGAAAAACTGTTTTTT,CASSQDPEKLFF
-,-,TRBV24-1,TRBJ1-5,TGTGCCACCAGTGATCCCAATCAGCCCCAGCATTTT,CATSDPNQPQHF
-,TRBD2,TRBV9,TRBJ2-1,TGTGCCAGCAGCGAGAGCGGACTAGCGGGGGGGTTGCGCACAGATACGCAGTTCTTC,CASSESGLAGGLRTDTQFF
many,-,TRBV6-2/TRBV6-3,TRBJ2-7,TGTGCCAGCAGTCTACAGGAATACGAGCAGTACTTC,CASSLQEYEQYF
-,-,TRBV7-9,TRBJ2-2,TGTGCCAGCAGCCCACTGGCTAGCGACACCGGGGAGCTGTTTTTT,CASSPLASDTGELFF
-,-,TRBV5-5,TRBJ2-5,TGTGCCAGCAGCTTGGGGGGTGAAGAGACCCAGTACTTC,CASSLGGEETQYF
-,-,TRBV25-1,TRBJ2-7,TGTGCCAGCACTCCGGAGGTGTCCTACGAGCAGTACTTC,CASTPEVSYEQYF
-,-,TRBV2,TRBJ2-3,TGTGCCAGCATGGGTGCAGTCCTCCCAGATACGCAGTATTTT,CASMGAVLPDTQYF
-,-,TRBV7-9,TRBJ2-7,TGTGCCACCAGCATGGACAGCAACGAGCAGTACTTC,CATSMDSNEQYF